This is a list of T cell receptor beta chains from one sample in a study of OX40 agonist ivuxolimab in advanced cancers. The assay was immunoSEQ multiplex PCR, and TCRdb's table has in-frame clones only and misses some. The sample shows 15,000 to 25,000 clones, approximately 82% of them seen only once. The sample was CD4+ or CD8+ T cells sorted from blood, taken in a trial of the OX40 agonist ivuxolimab. Every receptor here comes from an adult with an advanced solid tumor such as melanoma, head and neck, liver or kidney cancer. The CDR3 runs from the conserved cysteine through the conserved F or W. A D gene is named only where the DNA matches it firmly. The size entry is marked missing in some rows and otherwise reads once, few, many or a size class.

CDR3nt,CDR3aa,v_gene,abundance,j_gene,d_gene
TGTGCCAGCAGTTACTCCTTCGGGAGGGCCTCCAATGAGCAGTTCTTC,CASSYSFGRASNEQFF,TRBV6-5,NA,TRBJ2-1,TRBD2
TGTGCCAGTAGTCCGGGTCTGGGTTACGAGCAGTACTTC,CASSPGLGYEQYF,TRBV19,NA,TRBJ2-7,NA
TGTGCCAGCAGTCAACCGGGACTTTCAAATGAGCAGTTCTTC,CASSQPGLSNEQFF,TRBV27,NA,TRBJ2-1,NA
TGCGCCAGCAGCTCCAACAGGGGACCGTCCTATGGCTACACCTTC,CASSSNRGPSYGYTF,TRBV5-1,NA,TRBJ1-2,TRBD1
TGTGCCAGTAGTATAGGGTCCGGGACAGGGTTCGAGCAGTACTTC,CASSIGSGTGFEQYF,TRBV19,NA,TRBJ2-7,TRBD1
TGCGCCAGCAGCCAAGCTCCGGGAAGCACAGATACGCAGTATTTT,CASSQAPGSTDTQYF,TRBV4-1,NA,TRBJ2-3,NA
TGTGCCAGTAGTAGGGGTGCTGAAGCTTTCTTT,CASSRGAEAFF,TRBV19,NA,TRBJ1-1,NA
TGTGCCAGCAGCGTACTCGACGGGACTAGCCATGAGCAGTTCTTC,CASSVLDGTSHEQFF,TRBV9,once,TRBJ2-1,TRBD2
TGTGCCAGCAGGTTGTTCCCCCGCGGGGATGGTGCTGAAGCTTTCTTT,CASRLFPRGDGAEAFF,TRBV5-6,NA,TRBJ1-1,NA
TGTGCCAGCAGCCAAGGTTCAGGGGAGCTGTTTTTT,CASSQGSGELFF,TRBV4-2,NA,TRBJ2-2,NA
TGTGCCAGCAGACCCTATTTGGGGGACACTGAAGCTTTCTTT,CASRPYLGDTEAFF,TRBV7-7,NA,TRBJ1-1,NA
TGTGCCAGCAGCTTGGACAGGAGAACCTACAATGAGCAGTTCTTC,CASSLDRRTYNEQFF,TRBV5-4,NA,TRBJ2-1,NA
TGCGCCAGCAGCTTGTCGTACGGAGCCAAAAACATTCAGTACTTC,CASSLSYGAKNIQYF,TRBV5-1,NA,TRBJ2-4,NA
TGTGCCAGCTCACCTAAGGGGAACACTGAAGCTTTCTTT,CASSPKGNTEAFF,TRBV18,NA,TRBJ1-1,NA
TGTGCCTCCCGGGGGCTAGCGGATTTCTCCTACGAGCAGTACTTC,CASRGLADFSYEQYF,TRBV6-1,NA,TRBJ2-7,NA
TGTGCCAGCAGTTTTGACGCCACCGCCGGATACAATGAGCAGTTCTTC,CASSFDATAGYNEQFF,TRBV25-1,NA,TRBJ2-1,NA
TGTGCCAGCAGCGTATGGGGGGATCGTGTCTATGGCTACACCTTC,CASSVWGDRVYGYTF,TRBV9,NA,TRBJ1-2,NA
TGTGCCAGCAGCCCCCTGTTATCGTCCCAGGGCCGGGAGCTGTTTTTT,CASSPLLSSQGRELFF,TRBV7-2,NA,TRBJ2-2,NA
TGTGCCAGCAGTTTGGGACAGGGAAGCACCGGGGAGCTGTTTTTT,CASSLGQGSTGELFF,TRBV7-6,NA,TRBJ2-2,TRBD1
TGTGCCAGCAGTCCCCGGACAGGGACACACTATTCTGGGGCCAACGTCCTGACTTTC,CASSPRTGTHYSGANVLTF,TRBV7-9,NA,TRBJ2-6,TRBD1
TGTGCCACCTCTAATCGGGGGGGTTACAATGAGCAGTTCTTC,CATSNRGGYNEQFF,TRBV6-4,NA,TRBJ2-1,TRBD2
TGTGCCAGCAGTTTGACGGGGGGGACTGAAGCTTTCTTT,CASSLTGGTEAFF,TRBV27,NA,TRBJ1-1,NA
TGTGCCAGCAGCGCGTCAGGTAGCACAGATACGCAGTATTTT,CASSASGSTDTQYF,TRBV9,NA,TRBJ2-3,NA
TGTGCCAGCTCACCACCAACTAGCCTCAGCACAGATACGCAGTATTTT,CASSPPTSLSTDTQYF,TRBV18,NA,TRBJ2-3,NA
TGTGCCAGCAGTCCGACTAGCGGGAGTAGCCCGGACTTC,CASSPTSGSSPDF,TRBV27,NA,TRBJ2-5,TRBD2
TGTGCCAGCAGTCTAGCGGGAGGTTACAATGAGCAGTTCTTC,CASSLAGGYNEQFF,TRBV6-5,few,TRBJ2-1,TRBD2
TGCGCCAGCAGCCAAGGGTCCGCTTTTCACAGGGGGCTAGGATGGGGCACTGAAGCTTTCTTT,CASSQGSAFHRGLGWGTEAFF,TRBV4-1,NA,TRBJ1-1,TRBD1
TGTGCCAGCAGTGCCCCGAGACAGCATAATTCACCCCTCCACTTT,CASSAPRQHNSPLHF,TRBV2,NA,TRBJ1-6,NA
TGTGCCAGCAGTGAATGGAACAGACTCCAAGAGACCCAGTACTTC,CASSEWNRLQETQYF,TRBV2,NA,TRBJ2-5,NA
TGTGCCAGCACCTACAGGGCTCTGGGTACCGGGGAGCTGTTTTTT,CASTYRALGTGELFF,TRBV6-1,NA,TRBJ2-2,NA